One and the same sample provided the 18 T cell receptor beta chains below, sequenced in a study of blood T cell repertoires in COVID-19. This table comes from immunoSEQ multiplex PCR, and its TCRdb copy is limited to in-frame clones, with some not included. Among some 250,000 clones listed, around nine tenths were seen once. Sequences were obtained from peripheral blood. The source of these receptors is an older woman with active or convalescent COVID-19.

The chain couples TRBV29-1 to TRBJ1-1; D is undetermined. Deletions cut 4 bases from V and 8 bases from J, with 8 bases between. CDR1 SQVTM and CDR2 ANQGSEA come from the germline V gene. There are 10 residues in the CDR3. The CDR3 DNA reads TGCAGCGTTGCGGTCCCGGAAGCTTTCTTT. As protein: CSVAVPEAFF.

The CDR3 spells CASSLRQGENSPLHF. CDR3 bases: TGTGCCAGCAGCTTAAGGCAGGGTGAAAATTCACCCCTCCACTTT. J is TRBJ1-6 and V is TRBV7-6, with D perhaps matching TRBD1 (5 bases). CDR3 length: 15 residues. V was shortened by 2 bases and J by 7 bases, with 12 bases between the two germline ends. The germline CDR1 and CDR2 sequences are SGHVS and FNYEAQ.

J is TRBJ1-2 and V is TRBV12-3 or TRBV12-4; 7 bases are shared with TRBD1. J was trimmed by 10 bases and V by 6 bases; bases with no gene match: 11. This CDR3 has 13 residues. This CDR3 reads CASSRSDDRDYTF. The CDR3 DNA reads as TGTGCCAGCAGCCGTTCCGATGACAGGGACTACACCTTC.

CDR3 DNA: TGTGCCAGCAGCCTACCTCGGGTAGGGGGCTTGGGCGAGCAGTACTTC. As protein: CASSLPRVGGLGEQYF. The chain employs TRBV7-8 and TRBJ2-7, with TRBD1 matching over 7 bases. Germline V CDR1 and CDR2: SGHVS, FQNEAQ. V shed 5 bases and J 6 bases; nucleotides not matched to a gene: 16. The CDR3 has 16 residues. Variable domain in full (rest from reference TRBV7-8 and TRBJ2-7): GAGVSQSPRYKVAKRGQDVALRCDPISGHVSLFWYQQALGQGPEFLTYFQNEAQLDKSGLPSDRFFAERPEGSVSTLKIQRTQQEDSAVYLCASSLPRVGGLGEQYFGPGTRLTVT.

This chain links TRBV27 with TRBJ2-2; no clear D gene. V was shortened by 4 bases and J by 8 bases, with 8 bases between the two germline ends. This CDR3 is built from 12 residues. Germline CDR1 and CDR2: MNHEY and SMNVEV (reference sequence). DNA of the CDR3: TGTGCCAGCAGTTCGAGCTGGGGGGAGCTGTTTTTT. Encoded protein: CASSSSWGELFF.

The chain links TRBV5-1 to TRBJ1-3; D ambiguous. This CDR3 is built from 15 residues. CDR1 SGHRS and CDR2 YFSETQ come from the germline V gene. V shed 5 bases and J shed 0 bases, with 12 bases lying between them. CDR3 residues: CASRTETDSGNTIYF. CDR3 sequence (DNA): TGCGCCAGCAGGACTGAGACTGACTCTGGAAACACCATATATTTT.

This sequence joins TRBV11-2 and TRBJ2-2, with 8 bases fitting TRBD2. Per germline, CDR1 SGHAT and CDR2 FQNNGV. The CDR3 has 15 amino acids. The J segment lost 6 bases and the V segment lost 7 bases, leaving 10 bases of the junction unmatched. In nucleotides, the CDR3 is TGTGCCAGCACCCAGACTAGCGCGGGTCCCGGGGAGCTGTTTTTT. Protein: CASTQTSAGPGELFF.

The chain has TRBV4-3 and TRBJ2-4; 8 bases match TRBD1. J lost 3 bases, V lost 3 bases, and 10 bases had no gene match. In germline, CDR1 is LGHNA, CDR2 YSLEER. The CDR3 is 17 residues long. The DNA of the CDR3 is TGCGCCAGCAGCCAGAAGCAGGGGGCAGGAGTCAAAAACATTCAGTACTTC. Protein: CASSQKQGAGVKNIQYF.

The chain has TRBV24-1 and TRBJ2-2, with D unresolved. This CDR3 has 13 residues. The germline CDR1 and CDR2 sequences are KGHDR and SFDVKD. The V end lost 9 bases, the J end lost 8 bases, and 15 bases lay between the germline ends. DNA for the CDR3: TGTGCCACCGGAGTAAGTGAAAATGGGGAGCTGTTTTTT. It specifies CATGVSENGELFF.

The gene calls are TRBV4-3 and TRBJ1-1; TRBD1 matches at 10 bases. This CDR3 contains 16 residues. Germline V CDR1 and CDR2: LGHNA, YSLEER. V shed 0 bases and J 5 bases; nucleotides not matched to a gene: 6. The CDR3 nucleotides read TGCGCCAGCAGCCAAGATCTCGGACAGGGGGGGACTGAAGCTTTCTTT. Amino acids: CASSQDLGQGGTEAFF.

This clone was seen a single time. V usage is TRBV14 and J usage is TRBJ1-6; 7 nucleotides agree with TRBD1. The germline V gene has CDR1 SGHDN and CDR2 FVKESK. The V gene end was trimmed by 4 bases and the J gene end by 4 bases; junction bases not matched to a gene: 10. This CDR3 contains 17 residues. CDR3 protein: CASSPLTGLSYNSPLHF. Here the CDR3 DNA reads TGTGCCAGCAGCCCCCTGACAGGGTTGAGTTATAATTCACCCCTCCACTTT.

This sequence joins TRBV6-5 and TRBJ2-7; D is possibly TRBD1 (6 bases). V was cut by 2 bases and J by 4 bases, with 15 bases left in between. The CDR3 spans 15 residues. Germline loops: CDR1 MNHEY, CDR2 SVGAGI. The CDR3 DNA reads as TGTGCCAGCAGTTACCGACAGGATCGAGTTTACGAGCAGTACTTC. This codes for CASSYRQDRVYEQYF.

This chain connects TRBV5-1 to TRBJ2-5; D is uncertain. There are 13 residues in the CDR3. The germline V gene has CDR1 SGHRS and CDR2 YFSETQ. The V end lost 0 bases, the J end lost 5 bases, and 8 bases lay between the germline ends. The CDR3 DNA is TGCGCCAGCAGCTTGGCTCCCAGGGAGACCCAGTACTTC. It translates to CASSLAPRETQYF.

The chain is built from TRBV3-1 (or the pseudogene TRBV3-2) and TRBJ1-5; maybe TRBD1 (5 bases). The CDR3 has 18 amino acids. CDR1 is LGHDT, CDR2 YNNKEL, per germline (reference sequence). V lost 4 bases to trimming and J lost 4 bases, with 23 bases between them. The CDR3 protein is CASSPTMGGATFNQPQHF. Written as DNA, the CDR3 is TGTGCCAGCAGCCCTACCATGGGAGGGGCCACCTTTAATCAGCCCCAGCATTTT.

Turning to this clone: An end of the junction does not agree with germline; a read error may underlie this. This chain uses TRBV5-6 with TRBJ1-5, with 11 nucleotides matching TRBD1. This CDR3 spans 15 amino acids. Germline V gene sequence: CDR1 SGHDT, CDR2 YYEEEE. CDR3 DNA sequence: TGTGCCCGCAGCCCGGGACAGGGGGGGGGTCAGCCCCAGCATTTT. Its translation is CARSPGQGGGQPQHF.

The rearrangement links TRBV5-1 to TRBJ1-1; perhaps TRBD1 as D (5 bases). CDR1 is SGHRS, CDR2 YFSETQ, per germline. The CDR3 length is 17 residues. V was pared by 1 base and J by 2 bases, with 18 bases between. This CDR3 is CASSLRPLGGENTEAFF. DNA of the CDR3: TGCGCCAGCAGCTTGCGACCCCTGGGGGGGGAAAACACTGAAGCTTTCTTT.

This chain uses TRBV19 with TRBJ1-5; D is perhaps TRBD1 (5 bases). The CDR3 loop spans 17 amino acids. The germline CDR1 and CDR2 sequences are LNHDA and SQIVND (reference sequence). Trimming stripped 5 bases from V and 3 bases from J, with 20 bases between. The CDR3 region is CASSDGGTHQINQPQHF. CDR3 in DNA: TGTGCCAGTAGTGACGGGGGGACCCATCAAATCAATCAGCCCCAGCATTTT.

This chain links TRBV7-6 with TRBJ1-1, with 12 nucleotides matching TRBD1. Trimming removed 2 bases from V and 4 bases from J; junction bases left unmatched: 2. The germline V gene has CDR1 SGHVS and CDR2 FNYEAQ. The CDR3 has 15 residues. For the CDR3, the DNA is TGTGCCAGCAGCTTAAGGGGACAGGGGGCCACTGAAGCTTTCTTT. This codes for CASSLRGQGATEAFF.